This TCR beta chain originates from a study of blood T cells in healthy people across ages. Broader study findings: With age, beta diversity per million T cells declined roughly linearly, significantly by 30 to 40.

The study drew donors from healthy Caucasian individuals in Russia aged about 6 to 90. At least 6.5 million PBMCs were isolated per sample. Only a few counts were recorded for this clonotype. Its antigen is as yet unknown. A second roughly 6 to 11 cycle PCR used barcoded and J-beta primers. TCRdb redid the calling of the 5' RACE reads with MiXCR, one entry per CDR3 protein. The sample holds 450,000 to 650,000 distinct CDR3 sequences, around 24% seen once. CDR1 and CDR2 (germline): MGHRA, YSYEKL. V was cut by 3 bases and J by 4 bases, with 13 bases left in between. The CDR3 consists of 14 residues. These data were also filed under a second study, of T cells of mothers and their children.

The sequenced sample consisted of blood. This chain uses TRBV4-1 with TRBJ2-7; tentative D call: TRBD1 (7 bases). This TCR was recovered from a boy under 18 in good health. The CDR3 coding sequence is TGCGCCAGCAGCCAGGGAGCAGGGGGGTACGAGCAGTACTTC. Its translation: CASSQGAGGYEQYF.